The 9 T cell receptor beta chains in this list originate from one sample, sequenced in a study of blood T cell repertoires in COVID-19. Sequencing was performed with immunoSEQ multiplex PCR; in TCRdb, only in-frame clones are kept and a portion is missing. Among under 35,000 clones listed, about 90% were seen once. The material sequenced was peripheral blood. The receptors originated from a human donor in a cohort sampled during active COVID-19.

The rearrangement joins TRBV7-3 to TRBJ1-1; TRBD1 aligns across 7 bases. The J segment lost 5 bases and the V segment lost 2 bases, leaving 5 bases of the junction unmatched. CDR1 is SGHTA, CDR2 FQGTGA, per germline. CDR3 length equals 14 residues. CDR3 protein: CASSLLGDRTEAFF. DNA for the CDR3: TGTGCCAGCAGCTTATTGGGGGACAGAACTGAAGCTTTCTTT.

This rearrangement joins TRBV2 to TRBJ2-3, with D perhaps matching TRBD2 (6 bases). Trimming removed 6 bases at V and 0 bases at J, with 13 bases between. The CDR3 is made up of 15 amino acids. CDR1 SNHLY and CDR2 FYNNEI come from the germline V gene. CDR3 nucleotide sequence: TGTGCCAGCAGAGACTGGACTACTAGCACAGATACGCAGTATTTT. This sequence encodes CASRDWTTSTDTQYF.

This clone was recorded once. This sequence joins TRBV18 and TRBJ2-7; 7 positions match TRBD1. Trimming at V came to 4 bases and at J to 3 bases, leaving 6 bases not matched to a gene. Looked up from germline, CDR1 is KGHSH and CDR2 is LQKENI. The CDR3 spans 14 residues. DNA of the CDR3: TGTGCCAGCTCACAGGGACAGCTCCGCTACGAGCAGTACTTC. It specifies CASSQGQLRYEQYF.

This chain's CDR3 is CASSFDINTEAFF. CDR3 nucleotide sequence: TGTGCCAGCAGCTTCGACATTAACACTGAAGCTTTCTTT. The J gene is TRBJ1-1, the V gene TRBV5-4; D gene uncertain. CDR3 length: 13 residues. V lost 2 bases, J lost 2 bases, and 7 bases lay in between. CDR1 SGHNT and CDR2 YYREEE come from the germline V gene (reference sequence).

This sequence joins TRBV7-2 and TRBJ1-1; D is undetermined. Germline V gives CDR1 SGHTA, CDR2 FQGNSA. The CDR3 loop spans 11 amino acids. V gave up 5 bases and J gave up 10 bases, with 11 bases separating them. CDR3 bases: TGTGCCAGCAGCCCCGGGATCTCAGCTTTCTTT. Its translation: CASSPGISAFF.

This chain connects TRBV7-8 to TRBJ1-3, with unresolved D. Germline V CDR1 and CDR2: SGHVS, FQNEAQ. The length of the CDR3 is 15 residues. V lost 3 bases and J 2 bases, leaving 11 bases between the germline ends. The CDR3 region is CASSFRLRTGNTIYF. CDR3 bases: TGTGCCAGCAGCTTCAGGCTAAGGACTGGAAACACCATATATTTT.

The rearrangement uses TRBV7-8 and TRBJ1-1; TRBD1 agrees at 7 bases. After removal of 5 bases from V and 4 bases from J, the junction contained 10 bases not matched to a gene. This CDR3 is 15 amino acids long. Germline V gene lookup returns CDR1 SGHVS and CDR2 FQNEAQ. CDR3 protein: CASSRETGWSTEAFF. The CDR3 coding sequence is TGTGCCAGCAGCCGCGAGACAGGGTGGAGCACTGAAGCTTTCTTT.

The rearrangement links TRBV6-1 to TRBJ1-5; 11 bases line up with TRBD1. Trimming cost V 4 bases and J 2 bases; bases outside gene matches: 7. Germline values: CDR1 MNHNS, CDR2 SASEGT. CDR3 length equals 17 residues. CDR3 in DNA: TGTGCCAGCAGTGCGGACAGGGGGCTGGTTGGCAATCAGCCCCAGCATTTT. Translating it yields CASSADRGLVGNQPQHF.

In this sample, this clone turned up once. V gene TRBV24-1 combines with J gene TRBJ2-4; 12 bases fit TRBD2. Per the germline V gene, CDR1 is KGHDR and CDR2 is SFDVKD. The CDR3 has 17 residues. J was trimmed by 7 bases and V by 4 bases; bases with no gene match: 10. The chain's CDR3 is CATSDLGLAGIENIQYF. CDR3 coding DNA: TGTGCCACCAGTGACCTTGGACTAGCGGGGATCGAGAACATTCAGTACTTC.